One T cell receptor (beta chain) is described in this entry. What it recognizes is unknown. This record belongs to a study of post-analysis software for immune sequencing data. Whole-study context: Recorded disease courses covered relapsing-remitting, secondary progressive and progressive-relapsing multiple sclerosis. Some patients had no subtype annotation.

Study-level points and caveats: In patients, TRBV5-6, TRBV5-1 and TRBV20-1 belonged to five TRBV segments found more frequently than in controls. Patients with multiple sclerosis recorded significantly lower normalized Chao1 diversity than controls, the study found.

Unique molecular identifiers were carried by the TCR beta cDNA libraries. TCRdb used MiXCR to reprocess the PCR reads, holding one entry per CDR3 protein. The table lists approximately 660,000 distinct CDR3 sequences, 55% to 60% of them singletons. Trimming removed 4 bases at V and 1 base at J, with 15 bases between. The CDR3 has 16 residues. Per germline, CDR1 MNHEY and CDR2 SVGEGT. The V call is TRBV6-2 or TRBV6-3, the J call TRBJ2-3; D might be TRBD2 (5 bases). The receptor's source is a girl aged 2-10 years with multiple sclerosis. The sequencing input was blood. DNA for the CDR3: TGTGCCAGCAGTTTAACTTTCGGGGAAGGCACAGATACGCAGTATTTT. Protein product: CASSLTFGEGTDTQYF.